This is a list of T cell receptor beta chains from one sample in a study of cytomegalovirus exposure and HLA in healthy donors. Produced via immunoSEQ multiplex PCR; TCRdb's table is partial and in-frame only. Of roughly 290,000 clones detected, roughly 90% appear once; the ten largest clones hold roughly 2.3%. Sequencing input: PBMCs. The receptors here all came from a young woman in good health and CMV-seronegative. CDR3s include the opening cysteine and the closing phenylalanine or tryptophan. A D gene is named only where the DNA matches it firmly. Size is stated for part of the rows, as once, few or many counts, or as a class when the clone is expanded.

J gene | clone size | D gene | V gene | CDR3 protein | CDR3 DNA
TRBJ2-1 | - | TRBD1 | TRBV6-5 | CASRPLTGGREQFF | TGTGCCAGCCGACCGTTAACAGGGGGAAGGGAGCAGTTCTTC
TRBJ1-2 | - | - | TRBV7-8 | CASRSTLLGGYTF | TGTGCCAGCAGGTCCACCCTTCTCGGGGGCTACACCTTC
TRBJ2-6 | - | - | TRBV2 | CASTEAPRQPGANVLTF | TGTGCCAGCACTGAAGCACCTCGACAGCCTGGGGCCAACGTCCTGACTTTC
TRBJ1-1 | - | - | TRBV7-9 | CSSSFSERTEAFF | TGTTCCAGCAGCTTTTCTGAGCGGACTGAAGCTTTCTTT
TRBJ1-4 | - | TRBD1 | TRBV27 | CASSPRTGGEKLFF | TGTGCCAGCAGTCCCCGGACAGGGGGCGAAAAACTGTTTTTT
TRBJ1-5 | - | - | TRBV4-2 | CASSQSLWGQNNQPQHF | TGTGCCAGCAGCCAAAGCCTGTGGGGGCAGAATAATCAGCCCCAGCATTTT
TRBJ1-5 | - | - | TRBV5-1 | CASSWGFGGVNQPQHF | TGCGCCAGCAGCTGGGGTTTTGGAGGGGTCAATCAGCCCCAGCATTTT
TRBJ2-5 | - | - | TRBV9 | CASSVGSEETQYF | TGTGCCAGCAGCGTAGGTTCCGAGGAGACCCAGTACTTC
TRBJ2-7 | - | TRBD2 | TRBV5-1 | CASSLYPGGFYEQYF | TGCGCCAGCAGCTTGTATCCGGGGGGGTTCTACGAGCAGTACTTC
TRBJ2-1 | - | - | TRBV2 | CASNVRGEQFF | TGTGCCAGCAACGTCAGGGGTGAGCAGTTCTTC
TRBJ2-5 | - | - | TRBV6-5 | CATSTAPGRETQYF | TGTGCCACTTCGACGGCGCCCGGCAGGGAGACCCAGTACTTC
TRBJ2-7 | - | - | TRBV15 | CATSRDHVSYEQYF | TGTGCCACCAGCAGAGATCACGTATCCTACGAGCAGTACTTC
TRBJ2-3 | - | TRBD2 | TRBV30 | CAWRLAGGRDTQYF | TGTGCCTGGCGACTAGCGGGGGGGAGAGATACGCAGTATTTT
TRBJ1-6 | - | TRBD1 | TRBV12-5 | CASGLGGQGSSPLHF | TGTGCTAGTGGCCTCGGGGGACAGGGGTCTTCCCCCCTCCACTTT
TRBJ2-3 | once | - | TRBV6-1 | CASSEEGDLSWATDTQYF | TGTGCCAGCAGTGAAGAGGGGGACCTCTCGTGGGCCACAGATACGCAGTATTTT
TRBJ1-6 | few | - | TRBV19 | CASSEVVASPLHF | TGTGCCAGTAGTGAGGTGGTTGCTTCACCCCTCCACTTT
TRBJ1-6 | - | TRBD1 | TRBV10-3 | CATWTGKSSYNSPLHF | TGTGCCACCTGGACAGGGAAGAGCTCCTATAATTCCCCCCTCCACTTT
TRBJ1-1 | - | - | TRBV19 | CASTRRESTEAFF | TGTGCCAGTACGAGAAGGGAGAGTACTGAAGCTTTCTTT
TRBJ2-1 | - | TRBD2 | TRBV29-1 | CSVGPSGGWGEQFF | TGCAGCGTTGGACCTAGCGGGGGGTGGGGTGAGCAGTTCTTC
TRBJ1-1 | few | TRBD1 | TRBV6-6 | CASSLRTGANTEAFF | TGTGCCAGCAGTCTTCGGACAGGAGCGAACACTGAAGCTTTCTTT
TRBJ2-3 | once | - | TRBV18 | CASSPGRTDTQYF | TGTGCCAGCTCACCAGGGCGCACAGATACGCAGTATTTT
TRBJ1-6 | - | - | TRBV9 | CASSPGGGTYNSPLHF | TGTGCCAGCAGCCCCGGCGGGGGCACCTATAATTCACCCCTCCACTTT
TRBJ2-1 | - | TRBD2 | TRBV18 | CASSLGTSGNNEQFF | TGTGCCAGCTCTCTTGGGACTAGCGGAAACAATGAGCAGTTCTTC
TRBJ1-5 | - | - | TRBV27 | CASSLLRHSNQPQHF | TGTGCCAGCAGTTTACTACGCCATAGCAATCAGCCCCAGCATTTT
TRBJ2-1 | - | TRBD2 | TRBV5-4 | CASSLAGGVGYNEQFF | TGTGCCAGCAGCTTGGCGGGGGGGGTGGGGTACAATGAGCAGTTCTTC
TRBJ2-3 | - | TRBD1 | TRBV6-4 | CASSDQGQGNTDTQYF | TGTGCCAGCAGTGACCAGGGACAGGGAAACACAGATACGCAGTATTTT
TRBJ1-1 | - | - | TRBV5-4 | CASSLAGRGNTEAFF | TGTGCCAGCAGCTTGGCCGGCAGGGGTAACACTGAAGCTTTCTTT
TRBJ1-2 | - | - | TRBV10-3 | CAISESARYGYTF | TGTGCCATCAGTGAGTCAGCTCGATATGGCTACACCTTC
TRBJ2-7 | once | - | TRBV5-6 | CASSSETDPYEQYF | TGTGCCAGCAGCTCAGAAACAGATCCCTACGAGCAGTACTTC
TRBJ1-1 | - | - | TRBV19 | CASSTTTGTRLNTEAFF | TGTGCCAGTAGTACCACGACAGGTACGAGGCTGAACACTGAAGCTTTCTTT